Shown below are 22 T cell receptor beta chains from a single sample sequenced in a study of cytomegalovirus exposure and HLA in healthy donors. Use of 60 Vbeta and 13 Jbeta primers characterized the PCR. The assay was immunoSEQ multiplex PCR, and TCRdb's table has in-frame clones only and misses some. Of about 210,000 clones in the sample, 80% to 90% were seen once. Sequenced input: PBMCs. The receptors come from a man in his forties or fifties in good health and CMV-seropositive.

The chain's CDR3 is CASSQGRGAPNHEQYF. In DNA, the CDR3 is TGCGCCAGCAGCCAAGGTCGCGGGGCGCCGAACCACGAGCAGTACTTC. The chain carries TRBV4-1 and TRBJ2-7; tentative D call: TRBD2 (6 bases). Germline CDR1 is MGHRA and CDR2 is YSYEKL. The CDR3 covers 16 residues. The V gene lost 1 base and the J gene lost 5 bases, with 18 bases spanning the gap.

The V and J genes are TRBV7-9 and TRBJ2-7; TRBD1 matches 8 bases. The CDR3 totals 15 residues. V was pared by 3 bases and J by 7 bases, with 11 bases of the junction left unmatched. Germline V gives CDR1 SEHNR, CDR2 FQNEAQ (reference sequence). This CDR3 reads CASSFYDRGIREQYF. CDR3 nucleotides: TGTGCCAGCAGCTTCTACGACAGGGGAATACGGGAGCAGTACTTC.

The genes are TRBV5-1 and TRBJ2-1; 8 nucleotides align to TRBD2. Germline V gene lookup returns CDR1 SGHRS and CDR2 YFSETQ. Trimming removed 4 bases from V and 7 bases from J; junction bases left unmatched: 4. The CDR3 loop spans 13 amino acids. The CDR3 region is CASSIGGGNEQFF. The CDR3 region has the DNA TGCGCCAGCAGCATCGGGGGGGGGAATGAGCAGTTCTTC.

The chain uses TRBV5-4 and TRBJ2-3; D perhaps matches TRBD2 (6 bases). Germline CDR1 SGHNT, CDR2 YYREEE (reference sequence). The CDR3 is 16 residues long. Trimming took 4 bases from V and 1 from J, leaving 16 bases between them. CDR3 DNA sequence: TGTGCCAGCAGCGCCGGGGGTGGGGGTCGCACAGATACGCAGTATTTT. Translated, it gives CASSAGGGGRTDTQYF.

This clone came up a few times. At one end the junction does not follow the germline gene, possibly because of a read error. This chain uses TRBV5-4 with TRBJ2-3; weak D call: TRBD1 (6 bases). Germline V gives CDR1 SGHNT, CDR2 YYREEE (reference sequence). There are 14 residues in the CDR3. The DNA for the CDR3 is TGTGCCAGCAGCCGACCCCTACAGGGCCTAAGGGAGCATTTT. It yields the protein CASSRPLQGLREHF.

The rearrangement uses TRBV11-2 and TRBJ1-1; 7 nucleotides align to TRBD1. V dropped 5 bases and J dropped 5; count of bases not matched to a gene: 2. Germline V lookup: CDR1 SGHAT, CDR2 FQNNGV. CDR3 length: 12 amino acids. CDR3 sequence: CASSPGGTEAFF. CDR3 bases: TGTGCCAGCAGCCCAGGGGGGACTGAAGCTTTCTTT.

The CDR3 reads CASSLGGHEQFF. CDR3 nucleotides: TGCGCCAGCAGCTTGGGGGGCCATGAGCAGTTCTTC. The rearrangement links TRBV5-1 to TRBJ2-1, with a possible D match to TRBD1 (5 bases). This CDR3 contains 12 residues. The germline gives CDR1 SGHRS, CDR2 YFSETQ. V shed 0 bases and J shed 8 bases, with 6 bases lying between them. Based on the CDR3 plus reference TRBV5-1 and TRBJ2-1, the full variable domain is KAGVTQTPRYLIKTRGQQVTLSCSPISGHRSVSWYQQTPGQGLQFLFEYFSETQRNKGNFPGRFSGRQFSNSRSEMNVSTLELGDSALYLCASSLGGHEQFFGPGTRLTVL.

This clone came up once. CDR3 DNA sequence: TGTGCCAGCAGCTTGGATGGTAGCGGGAGGGGAGGGACAGATACGCAGTATTTT. It translates to CASSLDGSGRGGTDTQYF. The chain recombines TRBV5-6 with TRBJ2-3; 11 bases align to TRBD2. With V trimmed by 0 bases and J by 3 bases, 9 bases remained unmatched. Germline assignment: CDR1 SGHDT and CDR2 YYEEEE. The length of the CDR3 is 18 residues.

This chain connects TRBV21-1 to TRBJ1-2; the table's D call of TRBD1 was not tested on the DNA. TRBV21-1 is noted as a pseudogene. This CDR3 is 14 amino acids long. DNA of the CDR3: TGTGCCAGCAGCAATTACAGGGGAGGTTTTTCCTACACCTTC. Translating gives CASSNYRGGFSYTF.

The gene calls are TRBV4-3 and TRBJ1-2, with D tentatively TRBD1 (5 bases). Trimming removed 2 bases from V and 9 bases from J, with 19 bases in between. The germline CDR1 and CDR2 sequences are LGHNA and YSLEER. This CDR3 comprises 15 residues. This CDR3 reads CASSQRNGAAGSYTF. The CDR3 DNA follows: TGCGCCAGCAGCCAAAGAAACGGGGCAGCGGGGAGCTACACCTTC.

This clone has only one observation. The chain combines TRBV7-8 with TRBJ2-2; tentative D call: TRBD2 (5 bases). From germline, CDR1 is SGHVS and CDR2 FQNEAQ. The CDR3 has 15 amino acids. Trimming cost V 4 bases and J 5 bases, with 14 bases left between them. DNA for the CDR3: TGTGCCAGCAGCTCCGGACTGGAACGGACCGGGGAGCTGTTTTTT. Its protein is CASSSGLERTGELFF.

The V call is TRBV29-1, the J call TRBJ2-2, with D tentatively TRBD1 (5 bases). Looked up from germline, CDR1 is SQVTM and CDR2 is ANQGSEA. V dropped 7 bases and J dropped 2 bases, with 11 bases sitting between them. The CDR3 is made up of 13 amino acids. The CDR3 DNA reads TGCAGCGCAGGGCAGTCCAACACCGGGGAGCTGTTTTTT. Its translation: CSAGQSNTGELFF.

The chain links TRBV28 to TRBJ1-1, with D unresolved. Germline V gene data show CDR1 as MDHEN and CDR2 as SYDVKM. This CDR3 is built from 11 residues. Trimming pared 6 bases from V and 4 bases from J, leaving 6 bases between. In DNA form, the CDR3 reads TGTGCCAGCAGGTTGAGCACTGAAGCTTTCTTT. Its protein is CASRLSTEAFF.

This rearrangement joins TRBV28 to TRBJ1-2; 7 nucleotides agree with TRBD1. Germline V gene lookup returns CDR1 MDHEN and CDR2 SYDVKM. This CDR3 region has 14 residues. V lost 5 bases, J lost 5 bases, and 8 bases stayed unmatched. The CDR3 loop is CASSTPGTAYGYTF. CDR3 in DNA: TGTGCCAGCAGTACCCCTGGGACAGCGTATGGCTACACCTTC.

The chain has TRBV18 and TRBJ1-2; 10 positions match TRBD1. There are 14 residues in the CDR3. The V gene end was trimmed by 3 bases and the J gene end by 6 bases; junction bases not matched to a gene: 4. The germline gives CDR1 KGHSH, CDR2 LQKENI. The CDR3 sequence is CASSPGTGADGYTF. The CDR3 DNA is TGTGCCAGCTCACCTGGGACAGGGGCGGATGGCTACACCTTC.

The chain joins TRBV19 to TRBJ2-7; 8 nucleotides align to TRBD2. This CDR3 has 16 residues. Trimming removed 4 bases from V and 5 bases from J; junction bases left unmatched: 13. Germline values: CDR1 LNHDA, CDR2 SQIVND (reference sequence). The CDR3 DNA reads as TGTGCCAGTAGTAGGTCGACTAGCGTCGTGGGAAACGAGCAGTACTTC. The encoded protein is CASSRSTSVVGNEQYF.

CDR3 in DNA: TGTGCCAGTACCTCGCCAGGGAACACTGAAGCTTTCTTT. This codes for CASTSPGNTEAFF. The J gene is TRBJ1-1, the V gene TRBV19; D uncertain. The CDR3 sequence is 13 residues long. The V and J ends lost 7 bases and 1 base respectively, with 10 bases between them. Germline CDR1 reads LNHDA; CDR2 reads SQIVND (reference sequence).

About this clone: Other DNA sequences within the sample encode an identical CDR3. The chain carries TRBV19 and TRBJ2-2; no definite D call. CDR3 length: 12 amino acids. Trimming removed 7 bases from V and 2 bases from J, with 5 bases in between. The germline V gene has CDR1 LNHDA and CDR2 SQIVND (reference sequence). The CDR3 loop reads CASNLNTGELFF. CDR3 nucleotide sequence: TGTGCCAGTAATCTAAACACCGGGGAGCTGTTTTTT.

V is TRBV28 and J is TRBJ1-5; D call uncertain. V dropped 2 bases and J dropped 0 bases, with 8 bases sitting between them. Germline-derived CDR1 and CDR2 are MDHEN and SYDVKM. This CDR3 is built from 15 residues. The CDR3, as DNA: TGTGCCAGCAGTTTACAAGGAGTTAGCAATCAGCCCCAGCATTTT. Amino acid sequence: CASSLQGVSNQPQHF.

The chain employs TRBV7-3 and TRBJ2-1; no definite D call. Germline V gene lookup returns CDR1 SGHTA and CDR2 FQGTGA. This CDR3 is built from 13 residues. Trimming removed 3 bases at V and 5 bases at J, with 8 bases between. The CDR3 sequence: CASSLAQHNEQFF. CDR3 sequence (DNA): TGTGCCAGCAGCTTGGCACAACACAATGAGCAGTTCTTC.

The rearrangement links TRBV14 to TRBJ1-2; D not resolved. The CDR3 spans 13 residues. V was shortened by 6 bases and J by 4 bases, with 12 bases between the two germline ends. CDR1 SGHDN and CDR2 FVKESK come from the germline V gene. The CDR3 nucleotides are TGTGCCAGCAGTGAGAGTCAATTCTATGGCTACACCTTC. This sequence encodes CASSESQFYGYTF.

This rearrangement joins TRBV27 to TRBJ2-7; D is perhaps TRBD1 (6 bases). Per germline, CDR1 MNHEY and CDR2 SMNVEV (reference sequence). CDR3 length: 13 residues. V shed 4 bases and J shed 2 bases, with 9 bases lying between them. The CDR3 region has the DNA TGTGCCAGCAGTTCCAGGGGCACCTACGAGCAGTACTTC. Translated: CASSSRGTYEQYF.